The 9 T cell receptor beta chains in this list originate from one sample, sequenced in a study of somatic mutations in cytotoxic T cells in rheumatoid arthritis (dated by TCRdb to 2015 to 2018). The library relied on the immunoSEQ multiplex PCR assay. Imported from immuneACCESS, the table was reduced by TCRdb to in-frame sequences with V and J called. These copies leave out some clones; in studies compared against another copy, an unresolved V gene accounts for under half, and the cause of the remainder is not known. In all, the sample holds about 25,000 clones, and nearly 75% of those were seen once. The top ten clones comprise around 9.9% of the sample. Sequencing used CD8+ T cells sorted from blood. The receptors come from a woman aged 18-29 years in good health.

The gene calls are TRBV9 and TRBJ1-1, with D hard to call. CDR3 size: 13 residues. V was trimmed by 4 bases and J by 1 base, leaving 8 bases between them. Germline lookup yields CDR1 SGDLS and CDR2 YYNGEE. CDR3 DNA: TGTGCCAGCAGCCCCGGCGGGAACACTGAAGCTTTCTTT. Its translation is CASSPGGNTEAFF.

This sequence joins TRBV7-9 and TRBJ2-1; 11 bases fit TRBD2. The CDR3 totals 15 residues. Germline V gene sequence: CDR1 SEHNR, CDR2 FQNEAQ (reference sequence). The V and J ends lost 10 bases and 7 bases, in that order; junction bases with no gene match: 12. The DNA for the CDR3 is TGTGCCACCAGAGACGGGCTAGCGGGGGGAAATGAGCAGTTCTTC. Protein: CATRDGLAGGNEQFF.

This clone is classed as medium-sized. J is TRBJ2-7 and V is TRBV7-8; D may correspond to TRBD1 or TRBD2 (6 bases each). The germline CDR1 and CDR2 sequences are SGHVS and FQNEAQ. The CDR3 spans 14 residues. The V and J ends lost 1 base and 7 bases respectively, with 14 bases between them. This CDR3 is CASSLEGGPGEQYV. The CDR3, as DNA: TGTGCCAGCAGCTTAGAGGGGGGCCCGGGGGAGCAGTACGTC.

This rearrangement joins TRBV18 to TRBJ2-1, with 7 bases that match TRBD2. From germline, CDR1 is KGHSH and CDR2 LQKENI. This CDR3 region has 13 residues. V was pared by 2 bases and J by 8 bases, with 3 bases of the junction left unmatched. The CDR3 bases are TGTGCCAGCTCACCAATGGGAGGGGATGAGCAGTTCTTC. The encoded protein is CASSPMGGDEQFF.

The chain couples TRBV7-2 to TRBJ1-6; D not certain. The length of the CDR3 is 14 residues. The germline CDR1 and CDR2 sequences are SGHTA and FQGNSA. V was clipped by 6 bases and J by 6 bases, with 12 bases between them. The CDR3 nucleotides read TGTGCCAGCAGTGAAGGTTGGGGTAATTCACCCCTCCACTTT. This translates into CASSEGWGNSPLHF.

Of note for this clone: This same CDR3 is encoded by further DNA sequences in the sample. This rearrangement joins TRBV4-2 to TRBJ2-7; D is unresolved. Trimming cost V 0 bases and J 4 bases, with 4 bases left between them. Germline lookup yields CDR1 LGHNA and CDR2 YNFKEQ. CDR3 size: 12 residues. CDR3: CASSQEGYEQYF. The CDR3 nucleotides read TGTGCCAGCAGCCAAGAGGGGTACGAGCAGTACTTC.

The chain links TRBV28 to TRBJ1-5; D ambiguous. The ends were cut back, 3 bases at V and 0 bases at J, with 12 bases in the middle. Germline V gene data show CDR1 as MDHEN and CDR2 as SYDVKM. This CDR3 has 16 amino acids. The CDR3 region is CASSFGEPYSNQPQHF. The CDR3 DNA reads as TGTGCCAGCAGTTTTGGGGAGCCCTATAGCAATCAGCCCCAGCATTTT.

The CDR3 is CASSPSAGAYNEQFF. In DNA, the CDR3 is TGTGCCAGCAGCCCGTCTGCGGGGGCCTACAATGAGCAGTTCTTC. The rearrangement links TRBV5-6 to TRBJ2-1; TRBD2 matches at 7 bases. The trim removed 4 bases at V and 2 bases at J, leaving 6 bases unmatched. The CDR3 extends over 15 amino acids. Looked up from germline, CDR1 is SGHDT and CDR2 is YYEEEE.

This chain links TRBV28 with TRBJ1-1, with D perhaps matching TRBD1 (5 bases). CDR1 and CDR2 (germline): MDHEN, SYDVKM. Trimming removed 4 bases from V and 5 bases from J, with 14 bases in between. The CDR3 is 14 residues long. The DNA of the CDR3 is TGTGCCAGCAGTTGGAGTGGGGGAGGGACTGAAGCTTTCTTT. Protein product: CASSWSGGGTEAFF. Based on the CDR3 plus reference TRBV28 and TRBJ1-1, the full variable domain is DVKVTQSSRYLVKRTGEKVFLECVQDMDHENMFWYRQDPGLGLRLIYFSYDVKMKEKGDIPEGYSVSREKKERFSLILESASTNQTSMYLCASSWSGGGTEAFFGQGTRLTVV.